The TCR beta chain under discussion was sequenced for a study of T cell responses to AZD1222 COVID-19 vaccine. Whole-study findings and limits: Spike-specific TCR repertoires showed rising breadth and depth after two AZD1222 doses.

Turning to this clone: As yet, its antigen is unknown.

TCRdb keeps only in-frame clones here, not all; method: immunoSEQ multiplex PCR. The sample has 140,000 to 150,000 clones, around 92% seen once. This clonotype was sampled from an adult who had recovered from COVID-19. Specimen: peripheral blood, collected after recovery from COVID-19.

CDR3 nucleotide sequence: TGCGCCAGCAGTGAGAACCCCTCTAGCTCCTACGAGCAGTACTTC. Its protein is CASSENPSSSYEQYF. The chain carries TRBV10-1 and TRBJ2-7; D unclear. Germline assignment: CDR1 WNHNN and CDR2 SYGVQD (reference sequence). V lost 2 bases, J lost 0 bases, and 11 bases lay in between. The CDR3 covers 15 residues.